Following are 25 T cell receptor beta chains from one sample sequenced in a study of CD8 T cells in Susac syndrome. Random hexamers were used to reverse transcribe 0.5 to 1 ug of RNA. TCRdb processed the immunoSEQ multiplex PCR reads anew with MiXCR; each CDR3 protein has one entry. The sample includes over 200,000 distinct CDR3 sequences, 85% to 95% of them seen just once. Source material: CD4+ T cells from PBMCs. These receptors were obtained from a human donor with multiple sclerosis.

The chain uses TRBV4-2 and TRBJ2-5, with TRBD2 matching 12 bases. The germline CDR1 and CDR2 sequences are LGHNA and YNFKEQ. V trimming: 1 base; J trimming: 0 bases; junction bases outside the gene matches: 6. The CDR3 totals 18 residues. The CDR3 reads CASSQATSGGPNQETQYF. The CDR3 coding sequence is TGTGCCAGCAGCCAAGCGACTAGCGGGGGACCAAACCAAGAGACCCAGTACTTC.

The chain couples TRBV29-1 to TRBJ1-2; no clear D gene. Germline lookup yields CDR1 SQVTM and CDR2 ANQGSEA. This CDR3 is 15 amino acids long. V lost 4 bases, J lost 0 bases, and 15 bases lay in between. The CDR3 is CSVADPLSTNYGYTF. The CDR3 coding sequence is TGCAGCGTTGCGGACCCTTTGTCTACTAACTATGGCTACACCTTC.

The V gene is TRBV23-1, the J gene TRBJ1-2, with 7 bases aligning to TRBD1. TRBV23-1 is identified as an open reading frame with a role that is uncertain. This CDR3 region has 14 residues. J lost 7 bases, V lost 2 bases, and 7 bases had no gene match. CDR3 DNA: TGCGCCAGCAGTCAAATCGGGACAGCTGGTGGCTACACCTTC. Residues: CASSQIGTAGGYTF.

The chain uses TRBV20-1 and TRBJ2-5; unclear D gene. Germline-derived CDR1 and CDR2 are DFQATT and SNEGSKA (reference sequence). The V gene lost 4 bases and the J gene lost 1 base, with 1 base spanning the gap. The CDR3 is 10 residues long. The CDR3 sequence: CSAIQETQYF. The CDR3 nucleotides are TGCAGTGCTATCCAAGAGACCCAGTACTTC.

V and J are TRBV4-1 and TRBJ2-2; D not resolved. The CDR3 contains 12 residues. Between the trimmed V and J ends, which lost 0 bases and 7 bases, there was a span of 3 bases. Germline V lookup: CDR1 MGHRA, CDR2 YSYEKL. The CDR3 nucleotides read TGCGCCAGCAGCCAAGAGGTCGGGGAGCTGTTTTTT. It yields the protein CASSQEVGELFF.

The table lists this clonotype with a count of one. The chain has TRBV10-1 and TRBJ1-5, with 8 bases fitting TRBD1. J gave up 4 bases and V 4 bases, and 9 bases lay outside the gene matches. CDR3 size: 16 residues. From germline, CDR1 is WNHNN and CDR2 SYGVQD (reference sequence). The CDR3 DNA is TGCGCCAGCAGTGCCCGCCTCGACAGGGGAAATCAGCCCCAGCATTTT. It encodes CASSARLDRGNQPQHF.

V and J are TRBV29-1 and TRBJ2-5, with D tentatively TRBD1 (6 bases). The V gene lost 1 base and the J gene lost 1 base, with 10 bases spanning the gap. This CDR3 has 14 amino acids. The germline V gene has CDR1 SQVTM and CDR2 ANQGSEA. This CDR3 reads CSVEGDKTQETQYF. The DNA of the CDR3 is TGCAGCGTTGAAGGGGACAAGACCCAAGAGACCCAGTACTTC.

This chain connects TRBV20-1 to TRBJ2-5; possibly TRBD1 or TRBD2 for D (5 bases each). Germline loops: CDR1 DFQATT, CDR2 SNEGSKA (reference sequence). The CDR3 spans 15 residues. V gave up 6 bases and J gave up 5 bases, with 22 bases separating them. CDR3 residues: CSAKEARGYGETQYF. The CDR3 DNA reads TGCAGTGCGAAGGAGGCGAGGGGATACGGGGAGACCCAGTACTTC.

V and J are TRBV14 and TRBJ1-6; D possibly corresponds to TRBD1 (5 bases). The CDR3 extends over 14 amino acids. Germline values: CDR1 SGHDN, CDR2 FVKESK. Trimming shortened V by 4 bases and J by 10 bases, and 14 bases separated the two germline ends. CDR3 nucleotide sequence: TGTGCCAGCAGCCCGCCAGGTTGGGGGTCACCCCTCCACTTT. Encoded protein: CASSPPGWGSPLHF.

The chain combines TRBV18 with TRBJ1-2, with D unclear. V gave up 0 bases and J gave up 6 bases, with 8 bases separating them. Germline CDR1 KGHSH, CDR2 LQKENI. This CDR3 region has 13 residues. The CDR3 loop is CASSPPAQNGYTF. The CDR3 DNA reads as TGTGCCAGCTCACCACCGGCGCAGAATGGCTACACCTTC. Complete variable domain (other parts from reference TRBV18 and TRBJ1-2): NAGVMQNPRHLVRRRGQEARLRCSPMKGHSHVYWYRQLPEEGLKFMVYLQKENIIDESGMPKERFSAEFPKEGPSILRIQQVVRGDSAAYFCASSPPAQNGYTFGSGTRLTVV.

The CDR3 protein is CASMWTTNYGYTF. As DNA, the CDR3 is TGTGCCAGCATGTGGACCACTAACTATGGCTACACCTTC. The chain links TRBV2 to TRBJ1-2, with D hard to call. The CDR3 totals 13 residues. The V gene's germline CDR1 is SNHLY and CDR2 FYNNEI. Trimming stripped 7 bases from V and 0 bases from J, with 9 bases between.

The chain carries TRBV24-1 and TRBJ2-3; D is unclear. The CDR3 extends over 12 amino acids. Looked up from germline, CDR1 is KGHDR and CDR2 is SFDVKD. Trimming shortened V by 0 bases and J by 7 bases, and 4 bases separated the two germline ends. CDR3 sequence (DNA): TGTGCCACCAGTGATTTGGGGTATACGCAGTATTTT. Protein sequence: CATSDLGYTQYF.

The CDR3 coding sequence is TGCAGTGCGGTCAGGGAGGGGTACGAGCAGTACGTC. This encodes CSAVREGYEQYV. This chain joins TRBV20-1 and TRBJ2-7, with 7 nucleotides matching TRBD2. V dropped 6 bases and J dropped 4; count of bases not matched to a gene: 6. The CDR3 is 12 residues long. From germline, CDR1 is DFQATT and CDR2 SNEGSKA (reference sequence).

This clonotype was seen once. The V gene is TRBV29-1, the J gene TRBJ1-1, with TRBD1 as a possible D gene (5 bases). This CDR3 has 13 residues. V was trimmed by 0 bases and J by 12 bases, leaving 17 bases between them. Germline CDR1 and CDR2: SQVTM and ANQGSEA. As DNA, the CDR3 is TGCAGCGTTGAAGAAGGGCAAAATCCAGGGCCTTTCTTT. As protein: CSVEEGQNPGPFF.

The V gene is TRBV15, the J gene TRBJ1-2, with no clear D. In germline, CDR1 is LNHNV, CDR2 YYDKDF (reference sequence). The CDR3 covers 15 residues. Trimming removed 0 bases from V and 2 bases from J, with 10 bases in between. CDR3 sequence reads: CATSRDVGQNYGYTF. The DNA of the CDR3 is TGTGCCACCAGCAGAGATGTCGGGCAGAACTATGGCTACACCTTC.

The rearrangement joins TRBV20-1 to TRBJ1-1; 7 bases map to TRBD1. V lost 5 bases, J lost 1 base, and 7 bases stayed unmatched. There are 14 residues in the CDR3. CDR1 and CDR2 from the germline V gene are DFQATT and SNEGSKA (reference sequence). The CDR3 loop reads CSAHRGSSNTEAFF. DNA for the CDR3: TGCAGTGCTCACAGGGGCTCGTCGAACACTGAAGCTTTCTTT.

The chain uses TRBV27 and TRBJ2-5; 11 positions match TRBD2. Germline CDR1 and CDR2: MNHEY and SMNVEV (reference sequence). After removal of 4 bases from V and 5 bases from J, the junction contained 12 bases not matched to a gene. The CDR3 is 17 residues long. CDR3 sequence reads: CASSSSPGLAVHETQYF. The CDR3 DNA reads TGTGCCAGCAGTTCCTCCCCGGGACTAGCGGTGCACGAGACCCAGTACTTC.

The chain joins TRBV7-3 to TRBJ2-2; 7 bases are shared with TRBD1. Germline V gives CDR1 SGHTA, CDR2 FQGTGA. There are 15 residues in the CDR3. The V and J ends lost 5 bases and 2 bases, in that order; junction bases with no gene match: 5. DNA for the CDR3: TGTGCCAGCAGCACCCGGGACAGAAACACCGGGGAGCTGTTTTTT. It is translated as CASSTRDRNTGELFF.

The chain employs TRBV7-9 and TRBJ2-7, with 8 bases that match TRBD1. The CDR3 loop spans 12 amino acids. Germline V gives CDR1 SEHNR, CDR2 FQNEAQ (reference sequence). V was pared by 10 bases and J by 5 bases, with 7 bases of the junction left unmatched. In DNA, the CDR3 is TGTGCCACTCAGACAGGGGATGACGAGCAGTACGTC. Protein sequence: CATQTGDDEQYV.

The rearrangement links TRBV4-1 to TRBJ2-5; D may correspond to TRBD1 or TRBD2 (6 bases each). V shed 5 bases and J shed 4 bases, with 14 bases lying between them. From germline, CDR1 is MGHRA and CDR2 YSYEKL. The CDR3 is 14 residues long. The CDR3 reads CASSNYWGAETQYF. CDR3 bases: TGCGCCAGCAGCAACTACTGGGGGGCAGAGACCCAGTACTTC.

CDR3 sequence reads: CASSHSGGYNEQFF. The CDR3 DNA reads TGTGCCAGCAGCCATAGCGGGGGATACAATGAGCAGTTCTTC. The chain links TRBV3-1 to TRBJ2-1; 9 nucleotides align to TRBD2. The trim removed 3 bases at V and 4 bases at J, leaving 1 base unmatched. Per the germline V gene, CDR1 is LGHDT and CDR2 is YNNKEL (reference sequence). The CDR3 has 14 residues.

The chain is built from TRBV27 and TRBJ1-2; D unclear. V gave up 0 bases and J gave up 4 bases, with 6 bases separating them. CDR1 is MNHEY, CDR2 SMNVEV, per germline (reference sequence). The CDR3 is 13 residues long. This CDR3 is CASSLSGFYGYTF. In nucleotides, the CDR3 is TGTGCCAGCAGTTTATCGGGGTTCTATGGCTACACCTTC.

This clonotype was seen once. The CDR3 protein is CASSFGTEGEKLFF. In nucleotides, the CDR3 is TGTGCCAGCAGCTTTGGGACGGAGGGGGAAAAACTGTTTTTT. V and J are TRBV11-2 and TRBJ1-4, with a possible D match to TRBD1 (5 bases). Germline CDR1 reads SGHAT; CDR2 reads FQNNGV. The CDR3 totals 14 residues. V was shortened by 3 bases and J by 8 bases, with 13 bases between the two germline ends.

This clonotype was counted once. The chain combines TRBV12-3 or TRBV12-4 with TRBJ1-1; no reliable D call. V was cut by 7 bases and J by 5 bases, with 14 bases left in between. The CDR3 is 13 amino acids. CDR3 nucleotide sequence: TGTGCCAGCACCATGGGGTCGCTTACTGAAGCTTTCTTT. Encoded protein: CASTMGSLTEAFF.

The chain has TRBV3-1 and TRBJ1-1; a possible D gene is TRBD1 (5 bases). V was clipped by 0 bases and J by 11 bases, with 13 bases between them. The CDR3 contains 13 residues. Germline V gene lookup returns CDR1 LGHDT and CDR2 YNNKEL (reference sequence). CDR3 residues: CASSQDRGTQAFF. Written as DNA, the CDR3 is TGTGCCAGCAGCCAAGATCGGGGGACCCAGGCTTTCTTT.